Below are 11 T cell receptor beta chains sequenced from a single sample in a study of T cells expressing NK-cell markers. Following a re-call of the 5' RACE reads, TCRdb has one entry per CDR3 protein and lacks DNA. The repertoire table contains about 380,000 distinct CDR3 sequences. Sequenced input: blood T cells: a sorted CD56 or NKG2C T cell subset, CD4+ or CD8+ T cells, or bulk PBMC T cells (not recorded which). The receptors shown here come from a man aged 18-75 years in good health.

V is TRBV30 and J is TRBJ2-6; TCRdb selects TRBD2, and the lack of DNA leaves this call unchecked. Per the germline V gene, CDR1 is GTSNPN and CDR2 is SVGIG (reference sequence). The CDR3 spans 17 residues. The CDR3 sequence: CAWRLAGVITGANVLTF.

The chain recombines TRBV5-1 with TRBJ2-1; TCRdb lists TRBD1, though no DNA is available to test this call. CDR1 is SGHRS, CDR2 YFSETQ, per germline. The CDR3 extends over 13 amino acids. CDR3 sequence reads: CASSHTGSEGQFF.

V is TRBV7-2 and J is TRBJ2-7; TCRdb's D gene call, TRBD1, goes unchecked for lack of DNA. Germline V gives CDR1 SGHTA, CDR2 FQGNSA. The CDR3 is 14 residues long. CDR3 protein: CASSQGQGQYEQYF.

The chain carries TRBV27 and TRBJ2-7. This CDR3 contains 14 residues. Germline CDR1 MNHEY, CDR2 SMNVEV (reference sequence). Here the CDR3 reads CASSFYGSRYEQYF.

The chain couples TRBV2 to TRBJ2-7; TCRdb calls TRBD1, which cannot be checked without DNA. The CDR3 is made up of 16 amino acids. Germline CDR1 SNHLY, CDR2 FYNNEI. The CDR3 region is CASSEAALSLTTEQYF. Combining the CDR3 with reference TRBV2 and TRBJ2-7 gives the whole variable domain EPEVTQTPSHQVTQMGQEVILRCVPISNHLYFYWYRQILGQKVEFLVSFYNNEISEKSEIFDDQFSVERPDGSNFTLKIRSTKLEDSAMYFCASSEAALSLTTEQYFGPGTRLTVT.

The CDR3 is CASSYATGGTEETQYF. This chain uses TRBV6-5 with TRBJ2-5; the TCRdb D gene call, TRBD1, has no DNA to confirm it. The germline gives CDR1 MNHEY, CDR2 SVGAGI. This CDR3 has 16 residues.

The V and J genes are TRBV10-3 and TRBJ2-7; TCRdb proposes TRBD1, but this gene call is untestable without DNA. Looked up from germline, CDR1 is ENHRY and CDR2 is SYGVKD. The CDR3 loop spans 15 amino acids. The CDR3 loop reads CAISEGGGGQGEQYF.

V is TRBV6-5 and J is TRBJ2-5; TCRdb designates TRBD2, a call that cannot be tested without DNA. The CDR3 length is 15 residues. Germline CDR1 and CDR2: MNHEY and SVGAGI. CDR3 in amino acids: CASSYSNLGRETQYF.

CDR3 sequence: CASSHEAGGLYNEQFF. The chain carries TRBV4-2 and TRBJ2-1; TCRdb reports TRBD2, a call that lacks DNA to check it against. This CDR3 comprises 16 residues. The germline V gene has CDR1 LGHNA and CDR2 YNFKEQ.

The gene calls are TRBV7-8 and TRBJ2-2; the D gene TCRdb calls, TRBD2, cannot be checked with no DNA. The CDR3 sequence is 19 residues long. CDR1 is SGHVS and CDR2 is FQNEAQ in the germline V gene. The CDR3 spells CASSSRLAGGQSNTGELFF.

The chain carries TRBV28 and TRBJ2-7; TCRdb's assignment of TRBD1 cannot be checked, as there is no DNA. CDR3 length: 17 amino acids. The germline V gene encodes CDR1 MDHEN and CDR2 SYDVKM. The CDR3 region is CASSSAYLGTGAYEQYF.